At least ten counts were recorded for the clone carrying this T cell receptor beta chain. A second about 6 to 12 cycle PCR used barcoded and J-beta primers. TCRdb itself ran the 5' RACE reads through MiXCR, one entry per CDR3 protein. The table lists about 700,000 distinct CDR3 sequences, about a third of them singletons, with approximately 15% in the top ten. J was trimmed by 5 bases and V by 4 bases; bases with no gene match: 9. The CDR3 runs 15 residues. CDR1 is SEHNR and CDR2 is FQNEAQ in the germline V gene (reference sequence). The sample comes from a study of blood T cells in healthy people across ages.

This TCR was recovered from an elderly woman in good health. Sequenced sample: blood. The chain combines TRBV7-9 with TRBJ2-7, with 9 bases that match TRBD1. In DNA, the CDR3 is TGTGCCAGCAGCTCTAACAGGGGGCGCCTCCACGAGCAGTACTTC. Encoded protein: CASSSNRGRLHEQYF.